One and the same sample provided the 11 T cell receptor beta chains below, sequenced in a study of monozygotic twins with inflammatory bowel disease. TCRdb processed the 5' RACE reads again and assigns one entry to each CDR3 protein, with no DNA. The repertoire shows 190,000 or so distinct CDR3 sequences; the top ten hold approximately 1.5%. The sequenced sample consisted of blood. These receptors all come from a human donor with ulcerative colitis or Crohn's disease, or a healthy co-twin of an affected twin (not recorded which).

This chain links TRBV5-1 with TRBJ2-1; TCRdb names TRBD1, which stays unverified in the absence of DNA. The CDR3 spans 14 residues. In germline, CDR1 is SGHRS, CDR2 YFSETQ. Here the CDR3 reads CASSVGQPANEQFF.

This chain joins TRBV18 and TRBJ1-3. The CDR3 length is 15 residues. In germline, CDR1 is KGHSH, CDR2 LQKENI. CDR3 sequence: CASGISAPSGNTIYF.

The rearrangement joins TRBV7-9 to TRBJ2-7. This CDR3 is built from 15 residues. From germline, CDR1 is SEHNR and CDR2 FQNEAQ (reference sequence). CDR3 residues: CASSLVRGTSYEQYF.

The chain combines TRBV20-1 with TRBJ2-1. This CDR3 spans 14 amino acids. Germline V gives CDR1 DFQATT, CDR2 SNEGSKA (reference sequence). CDR3: CSAKTTHDYNEQFF.

The V call is TRBV14, the J call TRBJ1-5; TCRdb's D gene call, TRBD1, goes unchecked for lack of DNA. Germline V gene sequence: CDR1 SGHDN, CDR2 FVKESK. This CDR3 is built from 16 residues. The CDR3: CASSQVTGGANQPQHF.

The V and J genes are TRBV6-1 and TRBJ2-7. From germline, CDR1 is MNHNS and CDR2 SASEGT. CDR3 length: 14 residues. The CDR3 is CASSEAYPAYEQYF.

The chain has TRBV2 and TRBJ2-1; the D call of TRBD2 rests on TCRdb alone, since no DNA is present to check it. The length of the CDR3 is 14 residues. From germline, CDR1 is SNHLY and CDR2 FYNNEI. The CDR3 spells CAGTSGGAYNEQFF.

The chain uses TRBV11-2 and TRBJ1-1. This CDR3 comprises 14 residues. Germline V lookup: CDR1 SGHAT, CDR2 FQNNGV. CDR3 loop: CASSFRTPRTEAFF.

V and J are TRBV6-1 and TRBJ2-7. CDR3 length: 13 residues. In germline, CDR1 is MNHNS, CDR2 SASEGT. The CDR3 sequence is CASSDRILHEQYF.

The V and J genes are TRBV24-1 and TRBJ1-2; TCRdb reports TRBD1, a call that lacks DNA to check it against. The CDR3 loop spans 13 amino acids. The germline V gene has CDR1 KGHDR and CDR2 SFDVKD. The CDR3 is CATSDAGNYGYTF.

The chain joins TRBV2 to TRBJ2-5; the TCRdb D gene call, TRBD2, has no DNA to confirm it. Looked up from germline, CDR1 is SNHLY and CDR2 is FYNNEI. This CDR3 has 14 amino acids. CDR3 loop: CASSEGGNGKTQYF. The variable domain in full, with the rest retrieved from reference TRBV2 and TRBJ2-5, is EPEVTQTPSHQVTQMGQEVILRCVPISNHLYFYWYRQILGQKVEFLVSFYNNEISEKSEIFDDQFSVERPDGSNFTLKIRSTKLEDSAMYFCASSEGGNGKTQYFGPGTRLLVL.